This T cell receptor beta chain comes out of a study of CD8+CD57+ T cells in acquired aplastic anemia. Study-wide background: Roughly 3.2 ug was the average amount of DNA from sorted CD4+ and CD8+ cells.

This clonotype was observed once. Genomic DNA was employed as the template in profiling TCR beta VDJ and CDR3. From the reads, TCRdb called clonotypes with MiXCR, one entry per CDR3 protein. The sample has about 160,000 distinct CDR3 sequences, approximately 44% seen once. Germline V CDR1 and CDR2: SGHKS, YYEKEE (reference sequence). The germline V and J ends were trimmed by 2 bases and 0 bases, with 9 bases remaining between them. The CDR3 extends over 14 amino acids. The TCR was taken from a human donor in good health. The sample taken for sequencing was sorted CD4+, CD8+, or CD8+CD57+ T cells (not recorded which) from PBMCs. The V and J genes are TRBV5-5 and TRBJ2-7; D uncertain. CDR3 residues: CASSFPRTSYEQYF. The CDR3 DNA follows: TGTGCCAGCAGCTTTCCCCGAACCTCCTACGAGCAGTACTTC.